This TCR beta chain was identified during a study of spatial heterogeneity in lung cancer (dated by TCRdb to between 2019 and 2020). General notes on the study: Beta-chain transcripts were consistently detected in greater numbers than alpha-chain transcripts, which likely reflected higher beta-chain transcript abundance. TCR alpha and beta repertoires were quantitatively compared across multiple tumor regions, matched nontumor lung and blood in non-small cell lung cancer. Nonsynonymous mutation counts, determined by whole-exome sequencing of tumor tissue, were related to features of the TCR repertoire. In the raw uncorrected reads, each unique combination of TCR and UMI appeared on average more than ten times. At surgery, about 210 tumor regions, 61 to 65 matched nontumor lung samples and a few dozen PBMC samples were TCR-sequenced for both alpha and beta chains.

This specimen's time point label, interpreted: sample taken at primary tumor resection. Donors were 70 or so patients with early-stage, untreated non-small cell lung cancer from the lung TRACERx cohort. TCR sequencing used whole RNA extracted from tumor and nontumor lung tissue, or from cryopreserved PBMC samples, without cell sorting. Only patients for whom sufficient RNA was available from at least two tumor regions were selected for TCR sequencing. This clonotype was observed a handful of times. Its antigen remains undetermined. No clone much larger than this one lies a single base away; base qualities are absent. The CDR3 covers 15 residues, taking in both the cysteine and the phenylalanine. Of all the DNA, just the CDR3 is kept, 45 bases in frame from base 1. At the junction V is shortened by 0 bases and J by 5 bases, with 14 bases in between. According to the germline V gene (reference sequence), CDR1 reads DFQATT and CDR2 reads SNEGSKA.

Libraries were made using 5' RACE. The listed sequencing device is NextSeq 500. The TCR library protocol attached a unique molecular identifier to each TCR cDNA molecule to allow correction of PCR and sequencing errors. Concerning the study's data processing: TCR identification, UMI-based error correction and CDR3 extraction were performed with Decombinator tools. TCRs above a frequency of 2 per 1,000, corresponding to the top 1% of the tumor frequency distribution, were defined as expanded. Rényi diversity was computed with the R vegan package after subsampling each repertoire 100 times to 5,000 TCRs. CDR3 similarity networks were built from amino acid triplet string-kernel similarity, with CDR3s being connected when pairwise similarity was above 0.82. Using fastp trimming at Q25 and MiXCR clonotype assembly, TCRdb reanalyzed the public sequencing data and kept in-frame beta chains. Rows with a matching CDR3 protein are joined into one entry that keeps the most common DNA and genes. The V and J calls shown here were made by TCRdb, not taken from the authors' results. The sample records tens of thousands of distinct CDR3 sequences, roughly 13% of which are singletons. Of the sample, 50% to 65% is held by the ten largest clones.

What the study reported, not specific to this receptor: Additional single-cell paired TCR alpha and beta sequencing was considered necessary to confirm, at a functional level, the hypothesis that regional TCRs recognize regional mutations. Ubiquitous expanded tumor TCRs showed up in blood more often at tumor resection than at routine follow-up.

The sample here was PBMCs, taken at surgery. The source of this sequence is a male donor with early-stage non-small cell lung cancer. The receptor chain draws on TRBV20-1 and TRBJ1-5; TRBD1 might be the D gene, on 5 matching bases. Read as DNA, the sequence is TGCAGTGCTAGAGACCGACCTGGGGCCCATCAGCCCCAGCATTTT. Its translation reads: CSARDRPGAHQPQHF.